This T cell receptor (beta chain) came from a study of early T cells in non-severe SARS-CoV-2 infection. Using its own MiXCR run on the 5' RACE reads, TCRdb lists one record per CDR3 protein. The sample holds 55,000 or so distinct CDR3 sequences, around 6.6% seen once. This clonotype was seen more than once but under ten times. This receptor was taken from an adult who was a healthcare worker with PCR-confirmed SARS-CoV-2 infection or an uninfected control (not recorded which). The specimen was whole blood, collected at baseline.

DNA for the CDR3: TGCGCCAGCAGCCAAGAACCGCCAGAGGGGGGGGCGGAGACCCAGTACTTC. Translated, it gives CASSQEPPEGGAETQYF. The chain employs TRBV4-1 and TRBJ2-5; tentatively, D is TRBD2 (7 bases). The V gene's germline CDR1 is MGHRA and CDR2 YSYEKL. The V and J ends lost 0 bases and 5 bases respectively, with 19 bases between them. The CDR3 spans 17 residues.